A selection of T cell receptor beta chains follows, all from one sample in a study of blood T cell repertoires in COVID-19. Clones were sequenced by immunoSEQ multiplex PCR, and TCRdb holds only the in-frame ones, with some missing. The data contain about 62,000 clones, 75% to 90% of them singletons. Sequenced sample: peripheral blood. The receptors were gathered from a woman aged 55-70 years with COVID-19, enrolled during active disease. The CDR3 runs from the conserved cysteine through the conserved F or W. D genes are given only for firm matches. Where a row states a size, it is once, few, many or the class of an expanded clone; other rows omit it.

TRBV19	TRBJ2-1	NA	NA	TGTGCCAGTAAGGGGGATAATGAGCAGTTCTTC	CASKGDNEQFF
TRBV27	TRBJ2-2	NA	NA	TGTGCCAGCAGTTTCAGACGGAGCACCGGGGAGCTGTTTTTT	CASSFRRSTGELFF
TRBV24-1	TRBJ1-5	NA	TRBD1	TGTGCCACATGGGGACAGGGGGTGAATCAGCCCCAGCATTTT	CATWGQGVNQPQHF
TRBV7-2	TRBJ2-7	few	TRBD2	TGTGCCAGCAGCTCGGCCGGGACTAGCTGGGGGCAGTACTTC	CASSSAGTSWGQYF
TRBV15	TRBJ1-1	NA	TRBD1	TGTGCCACCAGCAAGGACAGGGGGAACACTGAAGCTTTCTTT	CATSKDRGNTEAFF
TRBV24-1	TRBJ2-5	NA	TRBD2	TGTGCCACCAGTCGGACGGGAGGCGGAGAGACCCAGTACTTC	CATSRTGGGETQYF
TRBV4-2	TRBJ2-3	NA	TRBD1	TGTGCCAGCAGCACCCGGGACAGTCAGGCAGATACGCAGTATTTT	CASSTRDSQADTQYF
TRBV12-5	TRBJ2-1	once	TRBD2	TGTGCTAGTGGTCCAAGCGGGAGGGCACTCAATGAGCAGTTCTTC	CASGPSGRALNEQFF
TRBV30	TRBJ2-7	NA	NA	TGTGCCTGGAGTACAGGGTTTCACGACGAGCAGTACTTC	CAWSTGFHDEQYF
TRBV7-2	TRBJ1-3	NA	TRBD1	TGTGCCAGCAGCTTAGGAAGGACAGGGGCTGGAAACACCATATATTTT	CASSLGRTGAGNTIYF
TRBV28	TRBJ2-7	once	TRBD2	TGTGCCAGCAGTTCCCCCTCGGCGGGAGTCTACGAGCAGTACTTC	CASSSPSAGVYEQYF